This T cell receptor beta chain was identified in a study of chemoradiotherapy in HPV16-positive cancers (dated by TCRdb to the early 2020s). As for the study more broadly: Functional T-cell assays on cells from two HPV16-positive patients defined candidate HPV-specific T-cell clones and common TCR motifs. The study asked whether T-cell immunity to the HPV oncoproteins E6 and E7 changes during chemoradiotherapy and whether this immunity affects survival. The candidate HPV-specific TCRs and motifs were subsequently tracked in TCR repertoires obtained from some 80 patients with HPV-related cancers. Summary of the overall study and its limitations: Expansion of candidate HPV-specific clones and E7-related TCR motifs was observed in the tumor microenvironment during treatment, whereas no such expansion was observed for non-HPV-specific T cells. The functional definition of HPV-specific T cells came from only a couple of HPV16-positive patients, and the survival association was reported for HPV16-positive patients. In HPV16-positive patients, expansion of HPV-responsive T cells during chemoradiotherapy was associated with improved recurrence-free survival.

Repertoires were sampled repeatedly over the course of chemoradiotherapy, so clonal expansion could be followed in the tumor microenvironment. Library preparation was by the immunoSEQ multiplex PCR assay. Here the immuneACCESS table is served through TCRdb, limited to in-frame sequences with V and J called. Missing clones are a known gap in these copies; in checked studies unresolved V genes cover under half, and the rest lacks a known reason. Within this sample are approximately 5,400 clones, with 85% of them counted one time only. Clones ranked in the top ten supply under 10% of the sample. With respect to this clone: The specificity of this receptor is unknown. There are no base qualities to consult, and no much larger clone falls within one base.

The receptor's source is a human donor with HPV-associated anogenital cancer. The sequencing here drew on tumor tissue, taken from a patient who underwent chemoradiotherapy.

In nucleotides, the sequence is TGTGCCAGCAGTTACGGGGGGAACAGACCCTATGGCTACACCTTC. This encodes CASSYGGNRPYGYTF. This chain is built from TRBV6-5 and TRBJ1-2; a tentative D match to TRBD1 spans 5 bases. The trim is 2 bases for V and 4 bases for J, with a gap of 14 bases between the germline ends. CDR1 and CDR2 are drawn from the germline V gene: MNHEY, SVGAGI. The CDR3 runs 15 residues from the cysteine to the phenylalanine. The entry retains the CDR3 DNA only, 45 bases that are in frame from base 1.